Listed below are T cell receptor beta chains from one sample, sequenced in a study of cytomegalovirus exposure and HLA in healthy donors. Repertoires were generated with immunoSEQ multiplex PCR, while TCRdb's copy carries only in-frame clones and drops some. Among 200,000 to 250,000 clones listed, approximately 80% were seen once. Sequencing was carried out using PBMCs. All receptors derive from a woman under 40 in good health and CMV-seropositive. Both conserved end residues are part of each CDR3. Fields, in order: V gene, D gene, clone size, J gene, CDR3 protein, CDR3 DNA. D genes are given only for firm matches. Size is omitted from some rows. Given values are once, few, many or a class for expanded clones.

TRBV5-4	TRBD1	-	TRBJ2-3	CASSLPGQLTDTQYF	TGTGCCAGCAGCTTACCGGGACAGCTTACAGATACGCAGTATTTT
TRBV19	TRBD1	-	TRBJ2-7	CASSDRDEQYF	TGTGCCAGTAGTGACAGGGACGAGCAGTACTTC
TRBV25-1	-	-	TRBJ1-2	CASRKGTDIVYGYTF	TGTGCCAGCAGAAAGGGAACGGATATTGTTTATGGCTACACCTTC
TRBV7-7	-	-	TRBJ1-1	CASSLVLGVQAFF	TGTGCTAGCAGCTTAGTTTTGGGAGTACAAGCTTTCTTT
TRBV28	TRBD2	-	TRBJ2-1	CASSFGGAAAFNEQFF	TGTGCCAGCAGTTTCGGGGGGGCGGCAGCATTCAATGAGCAGTTCTTC
TRBV5-1	TRBD2	-	TRBJ2-3	CASSLVGGGPADTQYF	TGCGCCAGCAGCTTGGTTGGGGGAGGGCCGGCAGATACGCAGTATTTT
TRBV10-3	-	-	TRBJ1-1	CAISESISGVLNTEAFF	TGTGCCATCAGTGAGTCGATCTCAGGGGTGTTGAACACTGAAGCTTTCTTT
TRBV19	TRBD2	-	TRBJ2-1	CASSIETGGSQFF	TGTGCCAGTAGTATTGAAACGGGAGGCTCCCAGTTCTTC
TRBV6-5	TRBD1	-	TRBJ1-2	CASSYTTGVTGYTF	TGTGCCAGCAGTTACACTACAGGGGTGACGGGCTACACCTTC
TRBV6-5	-	-	TRBJ1-5	CASRASFRNQPQHF	TGTGCCAGCAGGGCTTCCTTCCGTAATCAGCCCCAGCATTTT
TRBV15	TRBD1	-	TRBJ1-3	CATSSRTGSGNTIYF	TGTGCCACCAGCAGTCGGACAGGGTCTGGAAACACCATATATTTT
TRBV4-2	TRBD1	once	TRBJ1-2	CASSQEEAGGIYGYTF	TGTGCCAGCAGCCAAGAAGAAGCAGGGGGAATCTATGGCTACACCTTC
TRBV10-3	-	-	TRBJ2-1	CAISEAGDNEQFF	TGTGCCATCAGTGAGGCTGGAGACAATGAGCAGTTCTTC
TRBV30	-	-	TRBJ1-5	CAWSVPDSNQPQHF	TGTGCCTGGAGTGTACCGGATAGCAATCAGCCCCAGCATTTT
TRBV29-1	-	-	TRBJ1-2	CSVESRGGYTF	TGCAGCGTTGAGAGCCGTGGTGGCTACACCTTC
TRBV6-1	-	-	TRBJ1-1	CASSEAGGAFF	TGTGCCAGCAGTGAAGCGGGGGGAGCTTTCTTT
TRBV6-5	-	few	TRBJ2-2	CASSYTGHPTGELFF	TGTGCCAGCAGTTACACCGGACATCCCACCGGGGAGCTGTTTTTT
TRBV4-1	-	-	TRBJ2-6	CASSPSTVPSGANVLTF	TGCGCCAGCAGCCCCTCGACAGTTCCCTCTGGGGCCAACGTCCTGACTTTC
TRBV5-6	-	-	TRBJ2-1	CASSELGNFYNEQFF	TGTGCCAGCAGCGAACTAGGGAACTTCTACAATGAGCAGTTCTTC
TRBV27	TRBD2	-	TRBJ2-3	CASSLDGTSGTSTDTQYF	TGTGCCAGCAGTTTAGACGGGACTAGCGGAACTAGCACAGATACGCAGTATTTT
TRBV27	-	-	TRBJ2-2	CASSLETDTGELFF	TGTGCCAGCAGTTTAGAAACAGATACCGGGGAGCTGTTTTTT
TRBV5-6	-	-	TRBJ1-2	CASRNGGADYGYTF	TGTGCCAGCAGGAATGGGGGGGCTGACTATGGCTACACCTTC
TRBV6-5	TRBD1	-	TRBJ1-2	CASRTTGGGYTF	TGTGCCAGCAGAACTACAGGGGGTGGCTACACCTTC
TRBV6-5	-	-	TRBJ1-3	CASSQLSSGNTIYF	TGTGCCAGCAGTCAACTTAGCTCTGGAAACACCATATATTTT
TRBV28	TRBD1	-	TRBJ1-5	CASSQLQGYSNQPQHF	TGTGCCAGCAGTCAATTACAGGGGTATAGCAATCAGCCCCAGCATTTT
TRBV5-1	-	-	TRBJ1-1	CASSHEQSMNTEAFF	TGCGCCAGCAGCCATGAACAGAGCATGAACACTGAAGCTTTCTTT
TRBV7-9	-	-	TRBJ1-1	CASSTGGTEAFF	TGTGCCAGCAGCACTGGAGGCACTGAAGCTTTCTTT
TRBV27	TRBD1	-	TRBJ2-1	CASSLDRANEQFF	TGTGCCAGCAGTCTTGACAGGGCTAATGAGCAGTTCTTC
TRBV29-1	-	-	TRBJ2-1	CSVLLPTEINEQFF	TGCAGCGTTCTCCTTCCGACAGAAATCAATGAGCAGTTCTTC
TRBV5-6	-	-	TRBJ2-7	CASRGNSYEQYF	TGTGCCAGCAGAGGGAACTCCTACGAGCAGTACTTC
TRBV6-4	-	-	TRBJ2-1	CASSPSHSDEQFF	TGTGCCAGCAGTCCCAGCCACTCGGATGAGCAGTTCTTC
TRBV11-2	-	-	TRBJ1-3	CASSSGTAYANTIYF	TGTGCCAGCAGCTCCGGGACGGCTTATGCAAACACCATATATTTT
TRBV28	-	-	TRBJ2-7	CASRPGHTYEQYF	TGTGCCAGCAGACCTGGACATACCTACGAGCAGTACTTC
TRBV5-1	TRBD2	few	TRBJ2-1	CASSSYSGDNEQFF	TGCGCCAGCAGCTCGTATAGCGGGGACAATGAGCAGTTCTTC
TRBV2	TRBD1	-	TRBJ2-2	CASSVQGARLSVGELFF	TGTGCCAGCAGTGTGCAGGGGGCGCGACTTAGTGTCGGGGAGCTGTTTTTT
TRBV27	TRBD2	-	TRBJ2-2	CASSTPRISGRRNTGELFF	TGTGCCAGCTCAACCCCCAGGATTAGCGGGAGGAGGAACACCGGGGAGCTGTTTTTT
TRBV5-1	-	-	TRBJ2-7	CASSHQTAPSYEQYF	TGCGCCAGCAGCCATCAGACAGCACCCTCCTACGAGCAGTACTTC
TRBV18	TRBD2	-	TRBJ2-7	CASSPPTSGYEQYF	TGTGCCAGCTCACCACCGACTAGCGGGTACGAGCAGTACTTC
TRBV29-1	-	-	TRBJ1-2	CSVPKGENYGYTF	TGCAGCGTACCCAAGGGGGAAAACTATGGCTACACCTTC
TRBV7-8	-	-	TRBJ1-1	CASSPGGTEAFF	TGTGCCAGCAGCCCCGGGGGGACAGAAGCTTTCTTT
TRBV29-1	-	-	TRBJ1-5	CSVGGFNQPQHF	TGCAGCGTCGGGGGTTTCAATCAGCCCCAGCATTTT
TRBV5-1	TRBD2	few	TRBJ2-5	CASSDRLAGAGETQYF	TGCGCCAGCAGCGATCGACTAGCGGGAGCTGGTGAGACCCAGTACTTC
TRBV28	-	-	TRBJ1-2	CASSLGQVNYTF	TGTGCCAGCAGTTTGGGGCAGGTCAACTACACCTTC
TRBV6-5	TRBD1	once	TRBJ1-2	CASREMGQGDGYTF	TGTGCCAGCAGGGAAATGGGACAGGGCGATGGCTACACCTTC
TRBV29-1	-	-	TRBJ1-1	CSVEGGNTEAFF	TGCAGCGTGGAGGGGGGGAACACTGAAGCTTTCTTT
TRBV29-1	-	-	TRBJ1-1	CSSRGGSPEAFF	TGCAGCTCTAGGGGAGGGAGCCCTGAAGCTTTCTTT
TRBV30	-	few	TRBJ1-1	CAWSVRQDTEAFF	TGTGCCTGGAGTGTACGGCAGGACACTGAAGCTTTCTTT
TRBV5-6	TRBD1	once	TRBJ1-4	CASSFLDRDDEKLFF	TGTGCCAGCAGCTTCCTTGACAGGGATGATGAAAAACTGTTTTTT
TRBV2	-	-	TRBJ1-2	CASSKRDTTIYGYTF	TGTGCCAGCAGCAAAAGGGACACGACCATCTATGGCTACACCTTC
TRBV28	TRBD1	-	TRBJ2-7	CASSLGTGGREQYF	TGTGCCAGCAGTTTGGGGACAGGGGGAAGGGAGCAGTACTTC
TRBV6-5	TRBD2	-	TRBJ2-1	CASSSGLAVYNEQFF	TGTGCCAGCAGCTCCGGACTAGCGGTGTACAATGAGCAGTTCTTC
TRBV5-1	-	-	TRBJ2-3	CASSLEARGIDTQYF	TGCGCCAGCAGCCTTGAGGCCAGGGGAATAGATACGCAGTATTTT
TRBV4-1	-	-	TRBJ1-3	CASSQDDRTPTSGNTIYF	TGCGCCAGCAGCCAAGATGACCGGACACCGACCTCTGGAAACACCATATATTTT